The 2 T cell receptor beta chains below were found in one sample sequenced in a study of CD8+CD57+ T cells in acquired aplastic anemia (dated by TCRdb to the late 2010s). Sequenced on an Illumina HiSeq 2000. Genomic DNA was used as template for profiling of TCR beta VDJ combinations and CDR3 sequences. TCRdb applied fastp at Q25 and MiXCR to the public reads, then kept only in-frame beta chains. Records with the same CDR3 protein are collapsed into one entry carrying the most frequent genes and DNA. The sample table holds about 110,000 distinct CDR3 sequences, of which 51% were seen once. The top ten clones comprise 30% to 35% of the sample. The sequencing sample was made of sorted CD4+, CD8+, or CD8+CD57+ T cells (not recorded which) from PBMCs. The receptors come from a human donor in good health, serving as a control.

V is TRBV19 and J is TRBJ2-1; TRBD1 matches 8 bases. The trim removed 4 bases at V and 7 bases at J, leaving 9 bases unmatched. The CDR3 extends over 15 amino acids. Per germline, CDR1 LNHDA and CDR2 SQIVND (reference sequence). CDR3 protein: CASSTTGDRVNEQFF. The CDR3 DNA sequence: TGTGCCAGTAGTACGACAGGGGATCGCGTAAATGAGCAGTTCTTC. The full variable domain, its missing parts supplied by reference TRBV19 and TRBJ2-1, is DGGITQSPKYLFRKEGQNVTLSCEQNLNHDAMYWYRQDPGQGLRLIYYSQIVNDFQKGDIAEGYSVSREKKESFPLTVTSAQKNPTAFYLCASSTTGDRVNEQFFGPGTRLTVL.

The V gene is TRBV5-1, the J gene TRBJ1-4; D is undetermined. Trimming took 4 bases from V and 7 from J, leaving 17 bases between them. CDR1 is SGHRS and CDR2 is YFSETQ in the germline V gene. CDR3 length: 15 residues. The CDR3 bases are TGCGCCAGCAGCGACCGCGAGCCGGGAGGTGAAAAACTGTTTTTT. This sequence encodes CASSDREPGGEKLFF.